This T cell receptor (beta chain) was recovered during a study of T cell responses to AZD1222 COVID-19 vaccine. Whole-study findings and limits: A reported finding is that nearly half of spike-specific TCRs target unmutated variant regions.

V gave up 0 bases and J gave up 2 bases; unmatched junction bases: 12. The germline CDR1 and CDR2 sequences are SGDLS and YYNGEE. This CDR3 has 19 residues. Using immunoSEQ multiplex PCR, the repertoire was profiled, and TCRdb retains in-frame clones only, with some absent. The sample records some 120,000 clones, just over 85% being singletons. Details on this clone: The antigen remains unidentified.

Sequences were derived from peripheral blood, sampled on day 0 of AZD1222 vaccination. The V call is TRBV9, the J call TRBJ2-3; the match to TRBD2 covers 10 bases. The origin of this receptor is an adult in good health. CDR3 sequence (DNA): TGTGCCAGCAGCGTAGGGCTAGCGGGGGTCCCCTTAGACACAGATACGCAGTATTTT. Translated: CASSVGLAGVPLDTDTQYF.